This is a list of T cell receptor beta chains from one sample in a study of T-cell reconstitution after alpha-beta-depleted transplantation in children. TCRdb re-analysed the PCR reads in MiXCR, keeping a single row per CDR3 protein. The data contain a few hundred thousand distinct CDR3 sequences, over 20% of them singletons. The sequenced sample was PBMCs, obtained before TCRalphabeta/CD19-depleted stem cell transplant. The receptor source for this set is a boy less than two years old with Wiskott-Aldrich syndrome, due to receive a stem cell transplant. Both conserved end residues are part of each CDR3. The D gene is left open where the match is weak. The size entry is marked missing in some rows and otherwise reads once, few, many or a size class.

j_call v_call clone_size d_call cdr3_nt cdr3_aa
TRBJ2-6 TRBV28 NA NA TGTGCCAGCAGTTTTGGCTGGTCTGGGGCCAACGTCCTGACTTTC CASSFGWSGANVLTF
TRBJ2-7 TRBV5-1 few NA TGCGCCAGCAGCTTGCGGGCGGAGGTCTACGAGCAGTACTTC CASSLRAEVYEQYF
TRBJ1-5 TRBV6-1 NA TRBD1 TGTGCCAGCAGACAACGACAGGGGGGACAGCCCCAGCATTTT CASRQRQGGQPQHF
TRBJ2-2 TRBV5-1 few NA TGCGCCAGCAGCCGAACAGGGCCCAACACCGGGGAGCTGTTTTTT CASSRTGPNTGELFF
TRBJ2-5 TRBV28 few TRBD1 TGTGCCAGCAGTCCTAAAAAGACAGGGGGCAGGGAGACCCAGTACTTC CASSPKKTGGRETQYF
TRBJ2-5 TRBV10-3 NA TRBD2 TGTGCCACCCGGGGACTAGCCCAAGAGACCCAGTACTTC CATRGLAQETQYF
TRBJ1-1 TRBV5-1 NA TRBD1 TGCGCCAGCAGCGCGGGGACAGCTACTATGAACACTGAAGCTTTCTTT CASSAGTATMNTEAFF
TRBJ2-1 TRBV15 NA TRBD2 TGTGCCACCAGCAGGGCGCTGGGGGGGTACAATGAGCAGTTCTTC CATSRALGGYNEQFF
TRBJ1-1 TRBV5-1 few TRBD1 TGCGCCAGCAGCGCGGGACAGCCGGAGAACACTGAAGCTTTCTTT CASSAGQPENTEAFF
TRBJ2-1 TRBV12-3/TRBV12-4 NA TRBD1 TGTGCCAGCAGTGCCGGACAGGGGAGTTACAATGAGCAGTTCTTC CASSAGQGSYNEQFF
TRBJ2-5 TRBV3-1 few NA TGTGCCAGCAGCCAAGATCTGGGTAGACGGCAAGAGACCCAGTACTTC CASSQDLGRRQETQYF
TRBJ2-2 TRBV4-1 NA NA TGCGCCAGCAGCCAAGATGGTGGCGGGATGAACACCGGGGAGCTGTTTTTT CASSQDGGGMNTGELFF
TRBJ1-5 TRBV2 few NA TGTGCCAGCAGTGAGACAGCGAGTAGCAATCAGCCCCAGCATTTT CASSETASSNQPQHF
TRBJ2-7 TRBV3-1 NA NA TGTGCCAGCAGCCGCGGGGAGCCTGCTATGTACGAGCAGTACTTC CASSRGEPAMYEQYF
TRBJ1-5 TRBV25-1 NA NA TGTGCCAGCAGTGACCAAAGACAGCCCAATCAGCCCCAGCATTTT CASSDQRQPNQPQHF
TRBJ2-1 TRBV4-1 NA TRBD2 TGCGCCAGCAGCCAAAGACTAGCGCCATCCTACAATGAGCAGTTCTTC CASSQRLAPSYNEQFF
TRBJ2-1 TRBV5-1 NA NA TGCGCCAGCAGCTTGGCCGAGCGGGCCTCTGGCAATGAGCAGTTCTTC CASSLAERASGNEQFF
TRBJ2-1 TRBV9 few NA TGTGCCAGCAGCGTAGTGTCTAGCGCCTACAATGAGCAGTTCTTC CASSVVSSAYNEQFF
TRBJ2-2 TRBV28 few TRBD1 TGTGCCAGCAGGCCCCGTGACAGGGGGACCGGGGAGCTGTTTTTT CASRPRDRGTGELFF
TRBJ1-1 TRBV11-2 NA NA TGTGCCAGCAGTTCCGCGGGGATGTGGAACATGAACACTGAAGCTTTCTTT CASSSAGMWNMNTEAFF
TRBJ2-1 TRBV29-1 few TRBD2 TGCAGCGTTGAGCCTAGCGGGAGGGGGCAATCTATCTACAATGAGCAGTTCTTC CSVEPSGRGQSIYNEQFF
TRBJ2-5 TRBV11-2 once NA TGTGCCAGCAGCGCGGGCCTAGGAGGGGGCCAAGAGACCCAGTACTTC CASSAGLGGGQETQYF
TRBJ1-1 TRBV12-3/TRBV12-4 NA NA TGTGCCAGCAGTTTAGAGGACACTGAAGCTTTCTTT CASSLEDTEAFF
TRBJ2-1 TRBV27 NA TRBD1 TGTGCCAGCAGCCAGGGGGCGGCGTGGAATGAGCAGTTCTTC CASSQGAAWNEQFF
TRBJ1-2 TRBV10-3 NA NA TGTGCCATCAGCCGGGGCGTGGCGGAGGATGGCTACACCTTC CAISRGVAEDGYTF
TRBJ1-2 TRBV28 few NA TGTGCCACCAAAAAGGGGGGAGTAGCTAACTATGGCTACACCTTC CATKKGGVANYGYTF
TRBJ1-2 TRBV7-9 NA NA TGTGCCAGCAGCCCAAAAACGAGGTCGGAGGAGGGTGGCTACACCTTC CASSPKTRSEEGGYTF
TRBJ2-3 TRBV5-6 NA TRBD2 TGTGCCAGCAGTCCGGTTGGTCGGGAGGTGACAGATACGCAGTATTTT CASSPVGREVTDTQYF
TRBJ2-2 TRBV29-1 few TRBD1 TGCAGCGTTGGGACAGGGTACACCGGGGAGCTGTTTTTT CSVGTGYTGELFF
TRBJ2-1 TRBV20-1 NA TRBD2 TGCAGTGCCGTTACTAGCGGGAGAATGAATGAGCAGTTCTTC CSAVTSGRMNEQFF
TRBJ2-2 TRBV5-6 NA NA TGTGCCAGCAGCTTATCGAACCCCGGGGAGCTGTTTTTT CASSLSNPGELFF
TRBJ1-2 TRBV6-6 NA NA TGTGCCAGCAGTTACCCAGATGATGGCTACACCTTC CASSYPDDGYTF
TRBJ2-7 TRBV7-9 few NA TGTGCCAGCAGCCCCTCTGCCGGCCTAGTGTACGAGCAGTACTTC CASSPSAGLVYEQYF
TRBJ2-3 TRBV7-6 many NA TGCGCCAGCAGCATTAGCACAGATACGCAGTATTTT CASSISTDTQYF
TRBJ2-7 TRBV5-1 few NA TGCGCCAGCAGCGGGACCCTGGACAAATCCTACGAGCAGTACTTC CASSGTLDKSYEQYF
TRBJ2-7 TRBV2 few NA TGTGCCAGTAGGACACTCCGGAGCTCCTACGAGCAGTACTTC CASRTLRSSYEQYF
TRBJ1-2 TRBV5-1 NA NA TGCGCCAGCAGCCCTCGGGGGGTCTATGGCTACACCTTC CASSPRGVYGYTF
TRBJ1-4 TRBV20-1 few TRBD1 TGCAGTGCTCGACAGGGGGTCGGTGAAAAACTGTTTTTT CSARQGVGEKLFF
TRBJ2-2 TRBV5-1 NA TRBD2 TGCGCCAGCAGCCAGCCGGGGGGGGCGAACACCGGGGAGCTGTTTTTT CASSQPGGANTGELFF
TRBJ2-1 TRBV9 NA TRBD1 TGTGCCAGCAGCCCCCAGGGACAGTACAATGAGCAGTTCTTC CASSPQGQYNEQFF
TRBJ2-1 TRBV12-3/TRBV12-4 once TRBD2 TGTGCCAGCAGTCCCGGGACTAGCGGACCCAATGAGCAGTTCTTC CASSPGTSGPNEQFF